These 26 T cell receptor beta chains share one sample of origin, sequenced in a study of blood T cell repertoires in COVID-19. Generated by immunoSEQ multiplex PCR, the TCRdb table keeps only in-frame clones and is missing some. The repertoire includes 150,000 to 250,000 clones, approximately 83% of them detected once, and 6.5% to 9.5% sits in the top ten. Material for sequencing was PBMCs or T cells enriched from blood (not recorded which). The source of these receptors is a man aged 35 to 55 who had recovered from COVID-19.

The chain combines TRBV6-5 with TRBJ1-2, with 7 nucleotides matching TRBD1. Trimming took 2 bases from V and 5 from J; bases not matched to a gene: 8. Germline values: CDR1 MNHEY, CDR2 SVGAGI. The CDR3 covers 15 residues. The CDR3 coding sequence is TGTGCCAGCAGTTACGTTCCACAGGGGACTTATGGCTACACCTTC. As protein: CASSYVPQGTYGYTF.

This clone has only one observation. This chain connects TRBV19 to TRBJ2-1, with 7 bases aligning to TRBD2. Per the germline V gene, CDR1 is LNHDA and CDR2 is SQIVND (reference sequence). V lost 5 bases, J lost 11 bases, and 6 bases stayed unmatched. The CDR3 is 12 residues long. CDR3: CASSGTGGKQFF. For the CDR3, the DNA is TGTGCCAGTAGTGGGACGGGGGGTAAGCAGTTCTTC.

The chain is built from TRBV15 and TRBJ1-6; 9 positions agree with TRBD1. The CDR3 is 16 residues long. Looked up from germline, CDR1 is LNHNV and CDR2 is YYDKDF (reference sequence). V was pared by 2 bases and J by 7 bases, with 6 bases of the junction left unmatched. In DNA form, the CDR3 reads TGTGCCACCAGCAGATTAGGACAGGGGAGAAATTCACCCCTCCACTTT. Translating gives CATSRLGQGRNSPLHF.

This chain links TRBV14 with TRBJ2-7; 9 bases are a match to TRBD1. This CDR3 has 14 amino acids. After removal of 2 bases from V and 5 bases from J, the junction contained 4 bases not matched to a gene. Germline V gene sequence: CDR1 SGHDN, CDR2 FVKESK. The CDR3, as DNA: TGTGCCAGCAGCCAACCGTGGACAGGGGACGAGCAGTACTTC. It codes for CASSQPWTGDEQYF.

The chain couples TRBV3-1 (or the pseudogene TRBV3-2) to TRBJ2-3; D gene ambiguous. The V gene's germline CDR1 is LGHDT and CDR2 YNNKEL (reference sequence). The CDR3 extends over 14 amino acids. Trimming removed 1 base at V and 1 base at J, with 6 bases between. Here the CDR3 DNA reads TGTGCCAGCAGCCAAGTCACAGGCACAGATACGCAGTATTTT. This sequence encodes CASSQVTGTDTQYF.

This clone has only a few counts. The CDR3 DNA reads as TGTGCCAGCAGCTTAGGACAGGGGAACACCGGGGAGCTGTTTTTT. Protein sequence: CASSLGQGNTGELFF. The rearrangement links TRBV7-2 to TRBJ2-2, with TRBD1 matching 7 bases. Trimming at V came to 1 base and at J to 1 base, leaving 0 bases not matched to a gene. Germline V gene sequence: CDR1 SGHTA, CDR2 FQGNSA. The CDR3 extends over 15 amino acids.

The V gene is TRBV6-1, the J gene TRBJ2-3; 9 bases match TRBD1. Germline V gene sequence: CDR1 MNHNS, CDR2 SASEGT. This CDR3 has 15 amino acids. V trimming: 0 bases; J trimming: 9 bases; junction bases outside the gene matches: 7. CDR3 in DNA: TGTGCCAGCAGTGAAGCGAAAGGACAGGGGACCACGCAGTATTTT. As protein: CASSEAKGQGTTQYF.

The chain combines TRBV11-3 with TRBJ2-7; 8 positions agree with TRBD2. CDR3 size: 15 residues. V lost 1 base, J lost 4 bases, and 6 bases stayed unmatched. CDR1 and CDR2 from the germline V gene are SGHNT and YENEEA. The DNA for the CDR3 is TGTGCCAGCAGCTTAGGGGTAGCGGGGATATACGAGCAGTACTTC. Translation: CASSLGVAGIYEQYF.

The chain couples TRBV7-8 to TRBJ1-5; D remains unclear. The CDR3 sequence is 17 residues long. Germline lookup yields CDR1 SGHVS and CDR2 FQNEAQ. V lost 1 base and J lost 4, with 17 bases in between. The CDR3: CASSLDGRRSRNQPQHF. The CDR3 region has the DNA TGTGCCAGCAGCTTAGACGGCAGGAGGTCAAGGAATCAGCCCCAGCATTTT.

This clone showed up just once. This sequence joins TRBV6-1 and TRBJ1-1; a weak D match, TRBD1 (6 bases). V was cut by 0 bases and J by 1 base, with 12 bases left in between. The length of the CDR3 is 16 residues. Germline CDR1 MNHNS, CDR2 SASEGT. CDR3 in amino acids: CASSEAAGDPNTEAFF. The CDR3 DNA reads TGTGCCAGCAGTGAAGCCGCAGGGGACCCGAACACTGAAGCTTTCTTT.

This clone was recorded a few times. The gene calls are TRBV7-9 and TRBJ1-2; D is perhaps TRBD1 (6 bases). CDR3 length: 16 residues. V was pared by 5 bases and J by 4 bases, with 20 bases between. Germline lookup yields CDR1 SEHNR and CDR2 FQNEAQ (reference sequence). The CDR3 DNA sequence: TGTGCCAGCAGCCGCCCGAAGACAGGCGGAACCTATGGCTACACCTTC. Translating it yields CASSRPKTGGTYGYTF.

The V and J genes are TRBV30 and TRBJ1-2; 9 bases are a match to TRBD1. CDR1 is GTSNPN, CDR2 SVGIG, per germline (reference sequence). V shed 3 bases, J shed 5 bases, and the junction held 7 bases outside the gene matches. The CDR3 covers 14 residues. This CDR3 is CAWSRDRGRYGYTF. The CDR3 bases are TGTGCCTGGAGCAGAGACAGGGGGAGATATGGCTACACCTTC.

The chain joins TRBV6-5 to TRBJ2-2, with 9 bases lining up with TRBD1. The CDR3 is 15 residues long. Germline-derived CDR1 and CDR2 are MNHEY and SVGAGI. Trimming took 5 bases from V and 3 from J; bases not matched to a gene: 4. The CDR3 loop reads CASSIRTGDTGELFF. As DNA, the CDR3 is TGTGCCAGCAGTATCCGGACAGGGGACACCGGGGAGCTGTTTTTT.

This chain joins TRBV2 and TRBJ1-2, with D maybe TRBD1 (5 bases). CDR1 is SNHLY and CDR2 is FYNNEI in the germline V gene. The V gene lost 5 bases and the J gene lost 3 bases, with 13 bases spanning the gap. The CDR3 has 14 amino acids. The CDR3 DNA reads TGTGCCAGCAGTTATTCGACAGAACACTATGGCTACACCTTC. Its translation is CASSYSTEHYGYTF. Combining the CDR3 with reference TRBV2 and TRBJ1-2 gives the whole variable domain EPEVTQTPSHQVTQMGQEVILRCVPISNHLYFYWYRQILGQKVEFLVSFYNNEISEKSEIFDDQFSVERPDGSNFTLKIRSTKLEDSAMYFCASSYSTEHYGYTFGSGTRLTVV.

The V gene is TRBV6-2 or TRBV6-3, the J gene TRBJ1-5; D is undetermined. Trimming cost V 3 bases and J 0 bases, with 18 bases left between them. Germline CDR1 is MNHEY and CDR2 is SVGEGT. CDR3 length: 18 amino acids. As DNA, the CDR3 is TGTGCCAGCAGTTATACGCGGGCGGCCGGATATAGCAATCAGCCCCAGCATTTT. Translating it yields CASSYTRAAGYSNQPQHF.

The V and J genes are TRBV5-8 and TRBJ2-2, with 9 bases that match TRBD1. The V gene's germline CDR1 is SGHTS and CDR2 YDEGEE. V lost 3 bases, J lost 0 bases, and 6 bases stayed unmatched. The CDR3 runs 17 residues. DNA for the CDR3: TGTGCCAGCAGCTCCCGGGACAGGGCCACGAACACCGGGGAGCTGTTTTTT. Amino acid sequence: CASSSRDRATNTGELFF.

This chain connects TRBV21-1 to TRBJ1-1. TRBV21-1 is given as a pseudogene. CDR3 length equals 14 residues. For the CDR3, the DNA is TGTGCCAGCAGGGGACGGCCGGGGGACACTGAAGCTTTCTTT. Residues: CASRGRPGDTEAFF.

The chain couples TRBV7-9 to TRBJ2-3; 11 bases are shared with TRBD2. CDR3 length equals 15 residues. Per germline, CDR1 SEHNR and CDR2 FQNEAQ (reference sequence). V was clipped by 3 bases and J by 4 bases; unmatched bases: 3. DNA for the CDR3: TGTGCCAGCAGCTTGACTAGCGGGGCCCCAGATACGCAGTATTTT. This encodes CASSLTSGAPDTQYF.

In its sample, this clone was seen once. This sequence joins TRBV3-1 (or the pseudogene TRBV3-2) and TRBJ2-1; a possible D gene is TRBD2 (5 bases). The V and J ends lost 4 bases and 0 bases respectively, with 10 bases between them. Germline loops: CDR1 LGHDT, CDR2 YNNKEL (reference sequence). The CDR3 has 15 residues. The CDR3 DNA follows: TGTGCCAGCAGCCCTTACGGGGTCTCCTACAATGAGCAGTTCTTC. The encoded protein is CASSPYGVSYNEQFF.

The rearrangement uses TRBV28 and TRBJ2-3, with D unresolved. Germline V gene lookup returns CDR1 MDHEN and CDR2 SYDVKM. The V gene lost 5 bases and the J gene lost 3 bases, with 6 bases spanning the gap. The CDR3 totals 12 residues. CDR3 protein: CASSILTDTQYF. CDR3 nucleotides: TGTGCCAGCAGTATACTTACAGATACGCAGTATTTT.

This chain joins TRBV5-8 and TRBJ1-2, with 8 bases that match TRBD1. V lost 3 bases to trimming and J lost 7 bases; unmatched junction nucleotides: 11. CDR3 length equals 15 residues. Germline V gene sequence: CDR1 SGHTS, CDR2 YDEGEE. The DNA of the CDR3 is TGTGCCAGCAGCTGGGGCGACAGGGGAATTGGTGGCTACACCTTC. It encodes CASSWGDRGIGGYTF.

As regards this clone: In the same sample, other DNA sequences code for this CDR3. CDR3 in DNA: TGTGCCATCAGTGGGACAGGCGATGGCTACACCTTC. This gives the protein CAISGTGDGYTF. The chain links TRBV10-3 to TRBJ1-2, with TRBD1 identical over 7 bases. The germline V gene has CDR1 ENHRY and CDR2 SYGVKD. The CDR3 sequence is 12 residues long. V shed 4 bases and J 6 bases; nucleotides not matched to a gene: 2.

This clone appeared a few times. The CDR3 DNA follows: TGCGCCAGCAGTGAGGGATATGGGGGGGACAGGGGGACCTATGGCTACACCTTC. Amino acid sequence: CASSEGYGGDRGTYGYTF. The chain combines TRBV10-2 with TRBJ1-2, with 11 bases matching TRBD1. J was trimmed by 4 bases and V by 2 bases; bases with no gene match: 12. Germline lookup yields CDR1 WSHSY and CDR2 SAAADI. The CDR3 length is 18 residues.

CDR3 in DNA: TGTGCCAGCAGCACGGGACCCGGGAGCTCCTACGAGCAGTACTTC. The encoded protein is CASSTGPGSSYEQYF. The V and J genes are TRBV5-5 and TRBJ2-7; TRBD2 is a possible D gene (6 bases). The V gene's germline CDR1 is SGHKS and CDR2 YYEKEE (reference sequence). Trimming stripped 4 bases from V and 0 bases from J, with 14 bases between. This CDR3 is 15 amino acids long.

The chain is built from TRBV28 and TRBJ2-3, with D maybe TRBD1 (5 bases). Trimming cost V 3 bases and J 1 base, with 8 bases left between them. The germline CDR1 and CDR2 sequences are MDHEN and SYDVKM. The CDR3 loop spans 14 amino acids. The CDR3 loop is CASSFQGRTDTQYF. DNA of the CDR3: TGTGCCAGCAGTTTTCAGGGTCGCACAGATACGCAGTATTTT.

This CDR3 is CASKFRETEKLFF. The CDR3, as DNA: TGTGCCAGCAAATTCAGGGAAACTGAAAAACTGTTTTTT. The gene calls are TRBV28 and TRBJ1-4, with D possibly being TRBD1 (5 bases). Germline lookup yields CDR1 MDHEN and CDR2 SYDVKM. V was pared by 7 bases and J by 7 bases, with 13 bases between. The CDR3 runs 13 residues. The full variable domain, in which reference TRBV28 and TRBJ1-4 provide the parts outside the CDR3, is DVKVTQSSRYLVKRTGEKVFLECVQDMDHENMFWYRQDPGLGLRLIYFSYDVKMKEKGDIPEGYSVSREKKERFSLILESASTNQTSMYLCASKFRETEKLFFGSGTQLSVL.